The rows below give T cell receptor beta chains drawn from one sample of a study of OX40 agonist ivuxolimab in advanced cancers. Repertoires were generated with immunoSEQ multiplex PCR, while TCRdb's copy carries only in-frame clones and drops some. In the table there are more than 70,000 clones, roughly 90% of which are singletons. The material sequenced was CD4+ or CD8+ T cells sorted from blood, taken in a trial of the OX40 agonist ivuxolimab. These receptors were collected from an adult with an advanced solid tumor such as melanoma, head and neck, liver or kidney cancer. Each CDR3 is given with its conserved first and last residue. Each record gives: V gene, D gene, clone size, J gene, CDR3 protein, CDR3 DNA. A D gene is named only where the DNA matches it firmly. Clone size appears in some rows only: once, few, many, or a class for an expanded clone.

V gene: TRBV18
D gene: .
clone size: once
J gene: TRBJ2-1
CDR3 protein: CASSPPYGGGPPNEQFF
CDR3 DNA: TGTGCCAGCTCACCTCCTTACGGAGGGGGCCCCCCCAATGAGCAGTTCTTC

V gene: TRBV7-9
D gene: .
clone size: .
J gene: TRBJ2-2
CDR3 protein: CASSPYTGELFF
CDR3 DNA: TGTGCCAGCAGCCCGTACACCGGGGAGCTGTTTTTT

V gene: TRBV7-9
D gene: .
clone size: .
J gene: TRBJ2-1
CDR3 protein: CASSLGFEQFF
CDR3 DNA: TGTGCCAGCAGCTTGGGGTTTGAGCAGTTCTTC

V gene: TRBV7-9
D gene: .
clone size: .
J gene: TRBJ2-1
CDR3 protein: CASSPIPQGRARGQFF
CDR3 DNA: TGTGCCAGCAGCCCAATTCCCCAAGGGCGGGCCCGTGGGCAGTTCTTC

V gene: TRBV6-1
D gene: .
clone size: .
J gene: TRBJ1-1
CDR3 protein: CASSPRGSEAFF
CDR3 DNA: TGTGCCAGCAGCCCTAGGGGGTCTGAAGCTTTCTTT

V gene: TRBV7-9
D gene: TRBD2
clone size: .
J gene: TRBJ2-1
CDR3 protein: CASSRTSGRANSNEQFF
CDR3 DNA: TGTGCCAGCAGCCGGACTAGCGGGAGGGCCAATAGCAATGAGCAGTTCTTC

V gene: TRBV10-3
D gene: .
clone size: .
J gene: TRBJ2-5
CDR3 protein: CAISEGGWMETQYF
CDR3 DNA: TGTGCCATCAGTGAGGGAGGGTGGATGGAGACCCAGTACTTC

V gene: TRBV7-6
D gene: TRBD2
clone size: once
J gene: TRBJ2-5
CDR3 protein: CASSLGFSGRAGETQYF
CDR3 DNA: TGTGCCAGCAGCTTAGGCTTTAGCGGGAGGGCCGGGGAGACCCAGTACTTC

V gene: TRBV9
D gene: TRBD1
clone size: .
J gene: TRBJ1-2
CDR3 protein: CASSAGQGIPNYGYTF
CDR3 DNA: TGTGCCAGCAGCGCAGGACAGGGGATCCCAAACTATGGCTACACCTTC

V gene: TRBV18
D gene: .
clone size: .
J gene: TRBJ1-1
CDR3 protein: CASSSSYFEAFF
CDR3 DNA: TGTGCCAGCTCATCCTCATACTTTGAAGCTTTCTTT

V gene: TRBV4-2
D gene: .
clone size: .
J gene: TRBJ2-2
CDR3 protein: CASSQDRAGYTGELFF
CDR3 DNA: TGTGCCAGCAGCCAAGATCGGGCAGGGTACACCGGGGAGCTGTTTTTT

V gene: TRBV6-1
D gene: .
clone size: .
J gene: TRBJ1-2
CDR3 protein: CASSPGSNYGYTF
CDR3 DNA: TGTGCCAGCAGTCCCGGGAGTAACTATGGCTACACCTTC

V gene: TRBV9
D gene: TRBD2
clone size: .
J gene: TRBJ2-2
CDR3 protein: CASSVAASGSGELFF
CDR3 DNA: TGTGCCAGCAGCGTAGCGGCTAGCGGGAGTGGGGAGCTGTTTTTT

V gene: TRBV7-2
D gene: TRBD2
clone size: once
J gene: TRBJ2-3
CDR3 protein: CASSLVGTSGTDTQYF
CDR3 DNA: TGTGCCAGCAGCTTAGTAGGGACTAGCGGGACAGATACGCAGTATTTT

V gene: TRBV5-1
D gene: .
clone size: .
J gene: TRBJ2-5
CDR3 protein: CASSLGTEPQETQYF
CDR3 DNA: TGCGCCAGCAGCTTGGGGACAGAACCCCAAGAGACCCAGTACTTC

V gene: TRBV11-2
D gene: .
clone size: .
J gene: TRBJ1-1
CDR3 protein: CASSFLDSSAENTEAFF
CDR3 DNA: TGTGCCAGCAGCTTCTTAGACTCATCCGCGGAAAACACTGAAGCTTTCTTT

V gene: TRBV4-2
D gene: TRBD2
clone size: .
J gene: TRBJ2-7
CDR3 protein: CASSPERLAGAYEQYF
CDR3 DNA: TGTGCCAGCAGCCCCGAAAGACTAGCGGGAGCCTACGAGCAGTACTTC

V gene: TRBV7-2
D gene: .
clone size: .
J gene: TRBJ2-1
CDR3 protein: CASSLGLAGDEQFF
CDR3 DNA: TGTGCCAGCAGCTTAGGTTTAGCCGGCGATGAGCAGTTCTTC

V gene: TRBV7-2
D gene: TRBD2
clone size: .
J gene: TRBJ2-3
CDR3 protein: CASSWGGRRTDTQYF
CDR3 DNA: TGTGCCAGCAGCTGGGGCGGGAGGCGGACAGATACGCAGTATTTT

V gene: TRBV6-5
D gene: TRBD1
clone size: .
J gene: TRBJ2-7
CDR3 protein: CASGTGGPYEQYF
CDR3 DNA: TGTGCCAGTGGGACAGGGGGACCCTACGAGCAGTACTTC